This is a list of T cell receptor beta chains from one sample in a study of OX40 agonist ivuxolimab in advanced cancers. Clones were sequenced by immunoSEQ multiplex PCR, and TCRdb holds only the in-frame ones, with some missing. The data hold approximately 79,000 clones, with about 94% observed a single time. The material sequenced was CD4+ or CD8+ T cells sorted from blood, taken in a trial of the OX40 agonist ivuxolimab. The source of these receptors is an adult with an advanced solid tumor such as melanoma, head and neck, liver or kidney cancer. The CDR3 runs from the conserved cysteine through the conserved F or W. D genes are given only for firm matches. The size of a clone is reported for some rows only, either as once, few or many, or as a class for expanded clones.

abundance	d_gene	v_gene	j_gene	CDR3aa	CDR3nt
NA	NA	TRBV29-1	TRBJ2-7	CSVPGPYEQYF	TGCAGCGTGCCGGGACCCTACGAGCAGTACTTC
NA	NA	TRBV4-3	TRBJ1-5	CASSQDRVRDGNQPQHF	TGCGCCAGCAGCCAAGACAGGGTGAGGGACGGCAATCAGCCCCAGCATTTT
NA	NA	TRBV19	TRBJ1-5	CASSMGIYSNQPQHF	TGTGCCAGTAGTATGGGGATCTATAGCAATCAGCCCCAGCATTTT
NA	NA	TRBV4-1	TRBJ2-1	CASSQAPPGTTYNEQFF	TGCGCCAGCAGCCAAGCACCCCCCGGGACCACGTACAATGAGCAGTTCTTC
NA	NA	TRBV19	TRBJ2-3	CASSASLVGGLEDTQYF	TGTGCCAGTAGTGCGTCCCTGGTAGGGGGGCTTGAAGATACGCAGTATTTT
NA	TRBD1	TRBV28	TRBJ2-7	CASTSSGTGDSYEQYF	TGTGCCAGCACCAGTTCCGGGACAGGGGATTCCTACGAGCAGTACTTC
NA	NA	TRBV9	TRBJ2-7	CASSVVPGYEQYF	TGTGCCAGCAGCGTAGTTCCGGGTTACGAGCAGTACTTC
NA	NA	TRBV5-4	TRBJ2-3	CATADSSTDTQYF	TGTGCCACCGCGGACAGCAGCACAGATACGCAGTATTTT
NA	NA	TRBV9	TRBJ2-3	CASSVGTSTDTQYF	TGTGCCAGCAGCGTGGGGACTAGCACAGATACGCAGTATTTT
NA	TRBD1	TRBV6-5	TRBJ2-7	CASSPFQGAGEQYF	TGTGCCAGCAGTCCCTTCCAGGGGGCGGGGGAGCAGTACTTC
once	NA	TRBV2	TRBJ2-5	CASSEGQAPIQGQYF	TGTGCCAGCAGTGAAGGACAGGCCCCCATTCAGGGGCAGTACTTC
NA	TRBD2	TRBV27	TRBJ2-7	CASSITGLAGVKGIYEQYF	TGTGCCAGCAGTATAACCGGACTAGCGGGAGTCAAAGGTATCTACGAGCAGTACTTC
once	TRBD1	TRBV10-2	TRBJ2-3	CARARDRSTDTQYF	TGCGCCAGGGCCCGGGACAGAAGCACAGATACGCAGTATTTT
once	NA	TRBV29-1	TRBJ1-2	CSVSSFLGGYTF	TGCAGCGTTTCCAGCTTCCTCGGGGGCTACACCTTC
NA	NA	TRBV19	TRBJ1-1	CASSIPRTEAFF	TGTGCCAGTAGTATCCCCAGGACTGAAGCTTTCTTT
NA	TRBD2	TRBV6-5	TRBJ2-1	CASSYGGRASEQFF	TGTGCCAGCAGTTACGGCGGGAGGGCCAGTGAGCAGTTCTTC
NA	NA	TRBV6-5	TRBJ2-7	CASSPEPGVGYEQYF	TGTGCCAGCAGTCCCGAACCGGGGGTGGGTTACGAGCAGTACTTC
NA	NA	TRBV12-5	TRBJ1-5	CASGPGYDQPQHF	TGTGCTAGTGGCCCAGGGTACGATCAGCCCCAGCATTTT
NA	TRBD2	TRBV10-3	TRBJ2-3	CAISDRMVSGSLEAQYF	TGTGCCATCAGTGACCGCATGGTTAGCGGGAGCCTCGAGGCGCAGTATTTT
NA	NA	TRBV6-6	TRBJ2-7	CASSASGLSYEQYF	TGTGCCAGCAGTGCCTCAGGGCTGTCCTACGAGCAGTACTTC
NA	NA	TRBV9	TRBJ2-7	CASSVADTFYEQYF	TGTGCCAGCAGCGTAGCCGACACCTTTTACGAGCAGTACTTC
NA	TRBD1	TRBV4-1	TRBJ1-3	CASSPRGQEAYSGNTIYF	TGCGCCAGCAGCCCCCGAGGACAGGAGGCGTACTCTGGAAACACCATATATTTT
NA	NA	TRBV5-6	TRBJ1-1	CASSLLSEAFF	TGTGCCAGCAGCTTACTGTCTGAAGCTTTCTTT
NA	NA	TRBV5-1	TRBJ2-7	CASSLGDGIYEQYF	TGCGCCAGCAGCTTGGGGGACGGGATCTACGAGCAGTACTTC
NA	NA	TRBV6-1	TRBJ2-7	CASRATYEQYF	TGTGCCAGCCGCGCCACCTACGAGCAGTACTTC
NA	TRBD1	TRBV4-1	TRBJ2-3	CASRDRASHTDTQYF	TGCGCCAGCAGGGACAGGGCCTCTCACACAGATACGCAGTATTTT
NA	NA	TRBV7-9	TRBJ1-2	CASSLGEIYGYTF	TGTGCCAGCAGCTTGGGAGAGATCTATGGCTACACCTTC
NA	NA	TRBV6-6	TRBJ2-6	CASSYSSSGANVLTF	TGTGCCAGCAGTTACTCATCCTCTGGGGCCAACGTCCTGACTTTC
NA	NA	TRBV7-9	TRBJ2-7	CASSRTLGSDGYEQYF	TGTGCCAGCAGCCGAACTTTGGGTTCGGACGGTTACGAGCAGTACTTC
NA	NA	TRBV7-9	TRBJ1-1	CASSPEPNTEAFF	TGTGCCAGCAGCCCAGAACCTAACACTGAAGCTTTCTTT
NA	NA	TRBV4-3	TRBJ1-2	CASSQDFGINYGYTF	TGCGCCAGCAGCCAAGATTTCGGGATAAACTATGGCTACACCTTC
NA	NA	TRBV27	TRBJ1-2	CASSFNSLYGYTF	TGTGCCAGCAGTTTTAACAGCCTCTATGGCTACACCTTC
NA	TRBD1	TRBV29-1	TRBJ2-2	CSVYGQGGPVDTGELFF	TGCAGCGTTTACGGACAGGGGGGGCCTGTGGACACCGGGGAGCTGTTTTTT
NA	NA	TRBV2	TRBJ2-7	CASSEEGGSYEQYF	TGTGCCAGCAGTGAAGAGGGGGGGTCCTACGAGCAGTACTTC
NA	TRBD1	TRBV19	TRBJ1-2	CASSGTGGGGYTF	TGTGCCAGTAGTGGTACAGGGGGTGGCGGCTACACCTTC
NA	NA	TRBV5-1	TRBJ1-1	CASRGWTNTEAFF	TGCGCCAGCCGCGGCTGGACCAACACTGAAGCTTTCTTT
NA	NA	TRBV28	TRBJ2-3	CASSLGSAQGTDTQYF	TGTGCCAGCAGTTTGGGGTCCGCGCAGGGCACAGATACGCAGTATTTT
NA	NA	TRBV4-2	TRBJ2-4	CASSQDHLGQGGGKNIQYF	TGTGCCAGCAGCCAAGATCACCTGGGCCAGGGGGGCGGAAAAAACATTCAGTACTTC
NA	TRBD2	TRBV11-2	TRBJ2-3	CASSLGLAGREDTQYF	TGTGCCAGCAGCTTGGGACTAGCGGGGAGAGAGGATACGCAGTATTTT
NA	TRBD1	TRBV10-2	TRBJ1-2	CASSLNDRGRRGYTF	TGCGCCAGCAGCTTAAACGACAGGGGGCGACGGGGCTACACCTTC
NA	TRBD2	TRBV28	TRBJ2-7	CASSPGSGRAQGPVDEQYF	TGTGCCAGCAGTCCCGGTAGCGGGAGGGCCCAGGGCCCCGTCGACGAGCAGTACTTC